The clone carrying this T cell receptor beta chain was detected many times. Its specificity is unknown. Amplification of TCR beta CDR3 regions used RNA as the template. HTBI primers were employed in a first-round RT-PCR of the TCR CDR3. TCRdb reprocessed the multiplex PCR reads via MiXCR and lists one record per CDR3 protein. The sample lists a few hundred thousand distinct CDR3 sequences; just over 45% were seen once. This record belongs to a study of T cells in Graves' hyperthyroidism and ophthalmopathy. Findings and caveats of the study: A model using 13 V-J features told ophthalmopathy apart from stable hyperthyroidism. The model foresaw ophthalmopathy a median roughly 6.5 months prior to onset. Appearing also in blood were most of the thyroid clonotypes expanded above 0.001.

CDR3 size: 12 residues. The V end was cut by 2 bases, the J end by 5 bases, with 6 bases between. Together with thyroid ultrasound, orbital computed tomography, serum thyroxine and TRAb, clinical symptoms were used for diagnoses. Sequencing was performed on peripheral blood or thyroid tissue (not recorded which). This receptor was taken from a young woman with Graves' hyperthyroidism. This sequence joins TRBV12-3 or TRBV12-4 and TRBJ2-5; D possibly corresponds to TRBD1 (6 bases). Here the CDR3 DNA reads TGTGCCAGCAGTTTACAGGGGGAGACCCAGTACTTC. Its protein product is CASSLQGETQYF.